This T cell receptor beta chain originates from a study of T cell responses to AZD1222 COVID-19 vaccine. Findings and limits, study-wide: Unmutated variant regions are reportedly targeted by nearly half of spike-specific TCRs.

To note about this clone: What it binds is not known.

TCRdb's copy holds only in-frame clones and misses some; the assay was immunoSEQ multiplex PCR. The sample includes about 110,000 clones, roughly 89% of them seen just once. The V end lost 5 bases, the J end lost 8 bases, and 21 bases lay between the germline ends. CDR1 is MNHEY, CDR2 SVGEGT, per germline. CDR3 size: 15 residues. The rearrangement links TRBV6-2 or TRBV6-3 to TRBJ1-1, with D perhaps TRBD1 (5 bases). This TCR derives from an adult in good health. This specimen was peripheral blood, taken on day 0 of MenACWY control vaccination. In DNA, the CDR3 is TGTGCCAGCAGTCGACCGAATCTGGGACGTAGGGAAGCTTTCTTT. Its protein is CASSRPNLGRREAFF.